The sequence of this T cell receptor beta chain was determined in a study of blood T cell repertoires in COVID-19. Study-wide background: Both acute and convalescent COVID-19 samples were obtained from the United States, Italy and Spain. T cells, B-cell-depleted T cells, or PBMCs provided the cDNA or gDNA that served as material.

The assay was immunoSEQ multiplex PCR, and TCRdb's table has in-frame clones only and misses some. The repertoire has 75,000 to 90,000 clones, about 80% of them found once; the top ten carry more than 10%. Germline V gene data show CDR1 as SGHRS and CDR2 as YFSETQ. V shed 5 bases and J shed 2 bases, with 13 bases lying between them. This CDR3 spans 15 amino acids. Sequences were obtained from peripheral blood. This receptor was obtained from a woman aged 40 to 50 with active or convalescent COVID-19. J is TRBJ2-2 and V is TRBV5-1; tentative D call: TRBD2 (6 bases). CDR3 nucleotide sequence: TGCGCCAGCAGTTCCGGGACTCTTAACACCGGGGAGCTGTTTTTT. Its protein product is CASSSGTLNTGELFF.